Listed here are 18 T cell receptor beta chains from one sample, sequenced in a study of cytomegalovirus exposure and HLA in healthy donors. Primers: 60 Vbeta forward and 13 Jbeta reverse. Generated by immunoSEQ multiplex PCR, the TCRdb table keeps only in-frame clones and is missing some. In all, the sample yields 120,000 to 150,000 clones. Sequencing was done on a sample of PBMCs. The source of these receptors is a man aged 35-49 years in good health and CMV-seronegative.

The rearrangement joins TRBV6-5 to TRBJ2-7; 7 nucleotides match TRBD2. Germline V gene data show CDR1 as MNHEY and CDR2 as SVGAGI. V lost 5 bases to trimming and J lost 5 bases; unmatched junction nucleotides: 9. The CDR3 extends over 14 amino acids. The CDR3 DNA is TGTGCCAGCAGTAAACTAAGGGAGGGGAACGAGCAGTACTTC. This gives the protein CASSKLREGNEQYF.

CDR3 DNA sequence: TGCGCCAGCAGCTTGGCACAGGGCGCAGGAAACACCATATATTTT. Its translation is CASSLAQGAGNTIYF. This chain links TRBV5-1 with TRBJ1-3; maybe TRBD1 (6 bases). CDR1 is SGHRS, CDR2 YFSETQ, per germline. The V and J ends lost 0 bases and 4 bases respectively, with 11 bases between them. The CDR3 extends over 15 amino acids.

V is TRBV5-4 and J is TRBJ2-3; TRBD2 matches at 7 bases. V was clipped by 0 bases and J by 6 bases; unmatched bases: 10. This CDR3 spans 16 amino acids. CDR1 and CDR2 from the germline V gene are SGHNT and YYREEE (reference sequence). CDR3 coding DNA: TGTGCCAGCAGCTTGGGGGGGAGAGGGAGGGGTGATACGCAGTATTTT. Residues: CASSLGGRGRGDTQYF.

The V gene is TRBV27, the J gene TRBJ1-5; a weak D match, TRBD1 (6 bases). Per the germline V gene, CDR1 is MNHEY and CDR2 is SMNVEV (reference sequence). V dropped 7 bases and J dropped 3 bases, with 10 bases sitting between them. The CDR3 is made up of 13 amino acids. The CDR3 reads CASKGQINQPQHF. The CDR3, as DNA: TGTGCCAGCAAAGGACAGATCAATCAGCCCCAGCATTTT.

The rearrangement uses TRBV6-1 and TRBJ2-3, with 11 bases identical to TRBD2. The germline V gene encodes CDR1 MNHNS and CDR2 SASEGT. The CDR3 runs 20 residues. V was clipped by 1 base and J by 0 bases; unmatched bases: 12. This chain's CDR3 is CASSEVWWVAGGTSTDTQYF. Written as DNA, the CDR3 is TGTGCCAGCAGTGAAGTTTGGTGGGTAGCGGGGGGGACTAGCACAGATACGCAGTATTTT.

The chain joins TRBV5-1 to TRBJ1-1, with no clear D. The CDR3 has 14 residues. Germline loops: CDR1 SGHRS, CDR2 YFSETQ. The ends were cut back, 1 base at V and 3 bases at J, with 10 bases in the middle. The CDR3 loop reads CASSLLGLYTEAFF. The CDR3 nucleotides read TGCGCCAGCAGCTTGCTTGGCCTTTACACTGAAGCTTTCTTT. The whole variable domain, filled in from reference TRBV5-1 and TRBJ1-1, reads KAGVTQTPRYLIKTRGQQVTLSCSPISGHRSVSWYQQTPGQGLQFLFEYFSETQRNKGNFPGRFSGRQFSNSRSEMNVSTLELGDSALYLCASSLLGLYTEAFFGQGTRLTVV.

The chain couples TRBV5-4 to TRBJ2-3; no reliable D call. Germline-derived CDR1 and CDR2 are SGHNT and YYREEE (reference sequence). The CDR3 covers 14 residues. V was trimmed by 1 base and J by 1 base, leaving 7 bases between them. CDR3 in amino acids: CASSLNEGTDTQYF. The DNA for the CDR3 is TGTGCCAGCAGCTTGAACGAGGGCACAGATACGCAGTATTTT.

The J gene is TRBJ2-1, the V gene TRBV9; D possibly corresponds to TRBD2 (5 bases). CDR1 and CDR2 (germline): SGDLS, YYNGEE. The CDR3 covers 14 residues. V gave up 0 bases and J gave up 8 bases, with 12 bases separating them. CDR3 amino acids: CASSVASWGDEQFF. The CDR3 nucleotides read TGTGCCAGCAGCGTAGCCTCCTGGGGAGATGAGCAGTTCTTC.

The chain carries TRBV5-4 and TRBJ2-7, with 12 bases aligning to TRBD1. The germline V gene encodes CDR1 SGHNT and CDR2 YYREEE (reference sequence). The CDR3 covers 14 residues. V shed 3 bases and J 11 bases; nucleotides not matched to a gene: 9. The CDR3 here is CASSSRDRGPVEYF. DNA of the CDR3: TGTGCCAGCAGCTCCCGGGACAGGGGGCCGGTAGAGTACTTC.

The chain combines TRBV12-5 with TRBJ1-6; a possible D gene is TRBD1 (5 bases). The CDR3 consists of 14 residues. Per germline, CDR1 LGHNT and CDR2 FRNRAP. The V end lost 9 bases, the J end lost 7 bases, and 16 bases lay between the germline ends. The CDR3 bases are TGTGCTAGCGCCCCGTTGGAGGGGAATTCACCCCTCCACTTT. Translated, it gives CASAPLEGNSPLHF.

The chain combines TRBV2 with TRBJ2-1; 15 bases agree with TRBD2. The CDR3 has 16 residues. Germline V gene data show CDR1 as SNHLY and CDR2 as FYNNEI. Trimming at V came to 6 bases and at J to 4 bases, leaving 4 bases not matched to a gene. CDR3 in DNA: TGTGCCAGCAGAACCGGGACTAGCGGGGGGTACAATGAGCAGTTCTTC. Encoded protein: CASRTGTSGGYNEQFF.

This chain links TRBV5-1 with TRBJ1-4; D gene ambiguous. The CDR3 has 16 residues. The germline V gene encodes CDR1 SGHRS and CDR2 YFSETQ. The V end lost 1 base, the J end lost 0 bases, and 10 bases lay between the germline ends. In DNA form, the CDR3 reads TGCGCCAGCAGCTTGACCGGGTTTTCAACTAATGAAAAACTGTTTTTT. Translated: CASSLTGFSTNEKLFF.

The chain carries TRBV2 and TRBJ2-7; 7 nucleotides line up with TRBD1. The CDR3 is made up of 17 amino acids. Germline assignment: CDR1 SNHLY and CDR2 FYNNEI. V lost 4 bases and J lost 12; bases outside the gene matches: 24. The CDR3 loop is CASSALAAPGQNTEGYF. The CDR3 DNA is TGTGCCAGCAGTGCCCTCGCAGCTCCGGGACAGAATACCGAAGGGTACTTC.

The chain links TRBV7-8 to TRBJ1-1, with 8 positions matching TRBD1. Trimming at V came to 0 bases and at J to 4 bases, leaving 7 bases not matched to a gene. The CDR3 has 16 amino acids. Germline V lookup: CDR1 SGHVS, CDR2 FQNEAQ. The CDR3 region is CASSLAQGAWGTEAFF. In DNA form, the CDR3 reads TGTGCCAGCAGCTTAGCCCAGGGGGCGTGGGGCACTGAAGCTTTCTTT.

This sequence joins TRBV5-4 and TRBJ2-2, with 9 bases aligning to TRBD2. In germline, CDR1 is SGHNT, CDR2 YYREEE (reference sequence). V gave up 4 bases and J gave up 5 bases; unmatched junction bases: 15. This CDR3 comprises 18 residues. CDR3 residues: CASSQGSRGGLDTGELFF. The CDR3 DNA reads as TGTGCCAGCAGCCAAGGGTCGCGGGGGGGCCTGGATACCGGGGAGCTGTTTTTT.

This chain uses TRBV5-4 with TRBJ2-1; 12 nucleotides match TRBD2. This CDR3 region has 17 residues. Losses at the gene ends were 2 bases for V and 2 bases for J; bases not matched to a gene: 5. Per the germline V gene, CDR1 is SGHNT and CDR2 is YYREEE (reference sequence). In DNA form, the CDR3 reads TGTGCCAGCAGCTTAGGTACTAGCGGGGGGACCTACAATGAGCAGTTCTTC. This codes for CASSLGTSGGTYNEQFF.

V is TRBV6-5 and J is TRBJ2-2; the match to TRBD1 covers 8 bases. From germline, CDR1 is MNHEY and CDR2 SVGAGI. The CDR3 has 14 amino acids. Losses at the gene ends were 10 bases for V and 1 base for J; bases not matched to a gene: 5. CDR3 sequence reads: CANLDRGNTGELFF. CDR3 bases: TGTGCCAACTTAGACAGGGGGAACACCGGGGAGCTGTTTTTT.

The J gene is TRBJ1-6, the V gene TRBV5-5, with no clear D. Trimming stripped 0 bases from V and 9 bases from J, with 7 bases between. Germline CDR1 and CDR2: SGHKS and YYEKEE (reference sequence). The CDR3 runs to 13 residues. The DNA for the CDR3 is TGTGCCAGCAGCTTGGAGGCAGGTTCACCCCTCCACTTT. This translates into CASSLEAGSPLHF. The entire variable domain, with the rest obtained from reference TRBV5-5 and TRBJ1-6, is as follows: DAGVTQSPTHLIKTRGQQVTLRCSPISGHKSVSWYQQVLGQGPQFIFQYYEKEERGRGNFPDRFSARQFPNYSSELNVNALLLGDSALYLCASSLEAGSPLHFGNGTRLTVT.